This TCR beta chain was recovered during a study of technical replicates of blood from a handful of donors. Libraries were prepared by immunoSEQ multiplex PCR; TCRdb keeps only in-frame clonotypes and omits some of them. The table lists about 60,000 clones, around 87% of them singletons. The CDR3 has 15 residues. Looked up from germline, CDR1 is LGHNA and CDR2 is YSLEER. After removal of 4 bases from V and 6 bases from J, the junction contained 8 bases not matched to a gene. The sample consisted of PBMCs. The chain recombines TRBV4-3 with TRBJ1-4; TRBD1 agrees at 7 bases. The TCR comes from a human donor in good health. Some clones in this sample may be carry-over from other donors' samples. CDR3 loop: CASSRNGQADEKLFF. In DNA form, the CDR3 reads TGCGCCAGCAGCCGAAACGGACAGGCGGATGAAAAACTGTTTTTT.